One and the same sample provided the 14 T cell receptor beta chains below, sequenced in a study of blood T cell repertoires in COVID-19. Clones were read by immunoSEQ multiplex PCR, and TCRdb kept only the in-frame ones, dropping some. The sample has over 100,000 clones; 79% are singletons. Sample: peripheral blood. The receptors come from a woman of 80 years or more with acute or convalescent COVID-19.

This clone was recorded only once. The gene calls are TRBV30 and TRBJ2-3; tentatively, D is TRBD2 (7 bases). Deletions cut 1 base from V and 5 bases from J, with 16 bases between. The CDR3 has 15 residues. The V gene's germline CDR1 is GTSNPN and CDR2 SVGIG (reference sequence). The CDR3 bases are TGTGCCTGGAGTGGTAGGATGGGGGGGCAAGATACGCAGTATTTT. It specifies CAWSGRMGGQDTQYF.

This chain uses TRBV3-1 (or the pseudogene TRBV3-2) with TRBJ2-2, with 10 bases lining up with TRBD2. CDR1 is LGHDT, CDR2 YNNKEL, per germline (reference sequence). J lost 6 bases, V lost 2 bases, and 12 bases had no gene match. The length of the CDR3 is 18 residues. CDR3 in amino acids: CASSQTTGLAVGAGELFF. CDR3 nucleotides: TGTGCCAGCAGCCAAACCACCGGACTAGCGGTGGGGGCCGGGGAGCTGTTTTTT.

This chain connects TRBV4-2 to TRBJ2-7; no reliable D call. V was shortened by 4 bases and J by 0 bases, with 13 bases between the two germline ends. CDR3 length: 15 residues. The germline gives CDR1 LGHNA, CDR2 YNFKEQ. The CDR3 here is CASSPGGIYSYEQYF. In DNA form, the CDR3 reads TGTGCCAGCAGCCCAGGTGGCATTTACTCCTACGAGCAGTACTTC.

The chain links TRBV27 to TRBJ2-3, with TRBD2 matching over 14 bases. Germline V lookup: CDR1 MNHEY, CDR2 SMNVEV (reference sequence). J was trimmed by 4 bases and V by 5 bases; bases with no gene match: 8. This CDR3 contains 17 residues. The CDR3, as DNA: TGTGCCAGCAGTCCCCGACTAGCGGGAGGGCCCGCAGATACGCAGTATTTT. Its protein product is CASSPRLAGGPADTQYF.

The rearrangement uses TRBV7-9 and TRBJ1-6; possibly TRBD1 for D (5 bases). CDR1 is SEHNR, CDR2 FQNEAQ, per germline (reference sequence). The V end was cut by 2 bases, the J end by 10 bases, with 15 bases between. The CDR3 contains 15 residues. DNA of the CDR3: TGTGCCAGCAGCTTACCGGGGGGGGGAGGATCACCCCTCCACTTT. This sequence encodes CASSLPGGGGSPLHF.

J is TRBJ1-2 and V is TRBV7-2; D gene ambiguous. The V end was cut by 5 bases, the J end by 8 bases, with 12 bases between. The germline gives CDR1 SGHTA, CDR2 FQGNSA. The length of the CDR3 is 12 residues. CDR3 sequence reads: CASSPSTGGYTF. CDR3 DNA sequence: TGTGCCAGCAGCCCATCGACTGGGGGCTACACCTTC.

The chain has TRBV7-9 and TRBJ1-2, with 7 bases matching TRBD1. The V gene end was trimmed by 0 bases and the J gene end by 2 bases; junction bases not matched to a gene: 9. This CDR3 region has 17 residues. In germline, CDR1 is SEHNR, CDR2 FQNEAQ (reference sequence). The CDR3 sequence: CASSLAAGGMGNYGYTF. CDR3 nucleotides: TGTGCCAGCAGCTTAGCGGCAGGGGGTATGGGGAACTATGGCTACACCTTC.

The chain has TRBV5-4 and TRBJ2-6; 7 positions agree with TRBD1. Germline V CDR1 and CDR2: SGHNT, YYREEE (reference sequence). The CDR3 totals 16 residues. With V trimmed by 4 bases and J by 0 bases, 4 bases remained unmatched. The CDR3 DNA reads TGTGCCAGCAGCAATACAGGGGACTCTGGGGCCAACGTCCTGACTTTC. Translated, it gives CASSNTGDSGANVLTF.

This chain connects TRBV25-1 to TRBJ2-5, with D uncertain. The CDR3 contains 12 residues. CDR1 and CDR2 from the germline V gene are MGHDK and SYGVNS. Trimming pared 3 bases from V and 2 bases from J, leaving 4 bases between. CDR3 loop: CASSDRQETQYF. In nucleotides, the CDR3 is TGTGCCAGCAGTGACAGGCAAGAGACCCAGTACTTC.

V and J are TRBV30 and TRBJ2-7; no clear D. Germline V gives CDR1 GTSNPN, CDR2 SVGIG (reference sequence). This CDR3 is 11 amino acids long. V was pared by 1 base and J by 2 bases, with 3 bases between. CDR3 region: CAWSGAYEQYF. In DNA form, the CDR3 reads TGTGCCTGGAGTGGAGCCTACGAGCAGTACTTC.

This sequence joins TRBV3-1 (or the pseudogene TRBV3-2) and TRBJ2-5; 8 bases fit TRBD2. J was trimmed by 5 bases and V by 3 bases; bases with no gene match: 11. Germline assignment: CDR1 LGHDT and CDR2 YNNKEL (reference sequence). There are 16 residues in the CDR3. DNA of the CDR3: TGTGCCAGCAGCCAGGCGGGGGGCCGTCCGGGGGAGACCCAGTACTTC. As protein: CASSQAGGRPGETQYF.

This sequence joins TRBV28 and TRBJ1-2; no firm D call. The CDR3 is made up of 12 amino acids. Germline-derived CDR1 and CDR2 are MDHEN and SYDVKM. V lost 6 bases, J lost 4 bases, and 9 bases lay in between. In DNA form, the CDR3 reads TGTGCCAGCAGCGGGGAGGTCTATGGCTACACCTTC. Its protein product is CASSGEVYGYTF.

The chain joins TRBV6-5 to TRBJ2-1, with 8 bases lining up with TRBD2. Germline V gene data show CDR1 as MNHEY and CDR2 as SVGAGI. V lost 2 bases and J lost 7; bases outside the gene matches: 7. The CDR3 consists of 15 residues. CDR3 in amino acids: CASSYNRLARNEQFF. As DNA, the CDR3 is TGTGCCAGCAGTTACAATAGACTAGCGAGGAATGAGCAGTTCTTC.

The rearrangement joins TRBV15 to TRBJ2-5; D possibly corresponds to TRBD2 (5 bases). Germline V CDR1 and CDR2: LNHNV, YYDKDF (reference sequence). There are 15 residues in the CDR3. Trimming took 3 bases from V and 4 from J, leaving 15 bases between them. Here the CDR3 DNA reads TGTGCCACCAGCAGGGACTTGGGATCAACAGAGACCCAGTACTTC. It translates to CATSRDLGSTETQYF.